The present entry profiles one T cell receptor beta chain with its context. It lacks a known antigen. One base away there is no much larger clone; base qualities are not given. The library was obtained by the immunoSEQ multiplex PCR assay. The multiplex PCR relied on a mix of 60 forward primers for TCR Vbeta segments and 13 reverse primers for TCR Jbeta segments. A multiplex PCR assay on genomic DNA amplified the CDR3 region of rearranged TCR beta genes. On the Illumina HiSeq System, the amplified TCR beta libraries were sequenced as 87-base-pair reads. The study's processing was this. In a later analysis, tens of millions of unique TCR beta chains were counted across the roughly 670 repertoires, and approximately 11 million of these chains were shared by at least two donors. Raw reads were error-corrected and collapsed into unique sequences by a nearest-neighbor algorithm in which closely related sequences were merged to remove PCR and sequencing errors. CDR3 sequences were aligned to IMGT reference sequences to assign V, D and J gene segments. For a sequence to be retained, at least a six-nucleotide match to both a V gene segment and a J gene segment was required. A rearrangement counted as productive if the CDR3 had no stop codons and remained in frame with V and J, and every other rearrangement counted as non-productive. CDR3 was defined by IMGT convention, running from the second conserved V-encoded cysteine to the conserved J-encoded phenylalanine. In an earlier analysis of approximately 500 of the donors, sequences lacking an unambiguous match to a single V gene segment were excluded. An earlier analysis of some 610 of the donors called V segments functional above 56.7% productive rearrangements and segregating when the between-donor standard deviation exceeded 5%. A statistical classification framework was built for diagnosing cytomegalovirus status from the catalog of TCR beta chain sequences. A later analysis assigned V and J genes by comparing TCR nucleotide sequences with IMGT/GENE-DB human TR gene sequences. In a later analysis, CDR3 sequences and most-parsimonious VDJ recombination scenarios were assigned using the TCRdist pipeline. In a later analysis, each TCR beta chain was defined by its CDR3 amino acid sequence together with its V-gene family, and reads without a unique V-gene family were excluded. In a later analysis, 550 to 650 highly shared, low-generation-probability nucleotide sequences were removed to address suspected cross-contamination and a sequencing artifact. In a later analysis, a clonal expansion index was calculated for each public chain from normalized within-repertoire ranks of inferred template counts. In a later analysis, generation probabilities were computed using a VDJ recombination model fitted to out-of-frame rearrangements, and the results were checked against IGoR. A later analysis scored TCR-TCR, TCR-HLA and TCR-CMV co-occurrence with hypergeometric tests, applying a repertoire-size bias correction to TCR pairs. A later analysis estimated false discovery rates by permuting HLA or CMV assignments 20 times. In a later analysis, co-occurring TCRs were grouped using DBSCAN, and TCRdist sequence similarity was added for clustering within HLA-allele-positive subsets. Repertoires with fewer than 30,000 or more than 120,000 public chains, plus five repertoires with anomalous nucleotide sharing, were excluded from co-occurrence clustering. Not all clones reach the TCRdb copy of this immuneACCESS table, which keeps in-frame sequences only. Checked studies attribute under half of the gap to unresolved V genes and leave the rest unexplained. Clone size and the V and J calls come from that table; the DNA yielded D and trimming. Recorded for this sample are roughly 120,000 clones; 73% of them occurred a single time. The top ten clones comprise 4% to 5.5% of the sample.

The data were taken from a study of cytomegalovirus exposure and HLA in healthy donors (dated by TCRdb to 2016 to 2017). Background for the entire study: An earlier analysis of several hundred of the donors reported approximately 280 Gb of sequence data and around 100 million unique TCR beta sequences obtained from about 170 million T cells. Because of strong linkage in the cohort, roughly five DR-DQ haplotypes were treated as single units for association and clustering. Among some 400 genotyped donors of the cohort, an average of about 240,000 unique TCR beta nucleotide sequences was sequenced per donor, of which roughly 18% were non-productive. The study combined high-throughput TCR immunosequencing, statistical association of individual TCRs with disease status, and machine learning to predict cytomegalovirus infection status. Every discovery cohort repertoire had been produced on one sequencing platform. Donor age, sex, ethnicity and CMV serostatus were collected together with the repertoire data. Typing coverage varied by locus: roughly 629-640 donors for A, B, C, DRB1 and DQB1; more than 500 for DQA1; around 610 for DPA1; approximately 450 for DPB1. A later analysis re-analyzed previously published TCR beta repertoires from 550 to 700 donors and added high-resolution HLA genotyping to study TCR occurrence patterns. Using immunosequencing, the study profiled T cell repertoires from about 650 subjects and related those repertoires to cytomegalovirus serostatus. Genome-wide SNP genotypes for about 60% of the 666 donors were used in a later genetic analysis, which treated that subset as a discovery cohort. Class I and class II HLA loci were covered by the typing at four-digit resolution. Among the roughly 390 genotyped donors, 75% to 90% belonged to the genetic ancestry cluster associated with self-reported Caucasian donors. In addition to the first cohort of approximately 650 subjects, a separate validation cohort of 130 or so different subjects was used. Rather than drawing on any new phenotypic data, the later analysis identified candidate immune exposures from TCR beta sequences and the way those sequences occurred across donors. The aim of the study was to test whether cataloging public T cell receptors could identify signatures of past pathogen exposure. An earlier analysis of 587 of the donors used high-throughput TCR beta sequencing to judge whether each TCR beta V gene segment behaved as functional or pseudogenic. An early release that covered about 640 HLA-typed donors contained approximately 300 gigabases of sequencing data and 75 million to 100 million unique TCR sequences. What the study reported, not specific to this receptor: In a later genetic analysis, a missense DCLRE1C variant was associated with V-gene and J-gene trimming of TCR beta chains, and the association was replicated in an independent cohort. Because counts were too low, approximately 18 rarely observed V segments, including chromosome 9 orphons, were excluded from the earlier analysis of 500 to 700 of the donors. Presence/absence analyses assumed roughly uniform sequencing depth across donors, an assumption that may not hold. When HLA alleles, especially DR and DQ, strongly co-occurred, attributing TCR associations to individual alleles was difficult. For the cohort, immune exposure information was limited to CMV serostatus. The study listed approximately 150 TCR beta chains as associated with cytomegalovirus. A later genetic analysis reported fewer N-insertions in productive TCRs among donors in an Asian-associated ancestry cluster than the roughly 620-donor mean. Several of the top co-occurrence clusters appeared to be linked to parvovirus B19, influenza, CMV and Epstein-Barr virus, according to a later analysis. A later analysis found that HLA-associated TCR beta chains were more clonally expanded and had lower generation probabilities than equally common non-associated chains. Specific HLA alleles were associated with some 15,000 TCR beta sequences at a false discovery rate of 0.05 in a later analysis. Because HLA typing was missing for some donors at each locus, association tests included only the typed subset. In vitro tests confirmed that a few of the cytomegalovirus-associated TCR beta chains recognize cytomegalovirus antigens. In a later analysis, the rate of TCR association differed among HLA loci, with DRB1 alleles having the most associated TCRs and HLA-C alleles having the fewest. Because the 87-base-pair reads could not distinguish some IMGT-functional V segments, including TRBV6-2 and TRBV6-3, those segments were excluded. In a later analysis, most CMV-associated TCR beta chains were found to appear HLA-restricted, with HLA associations seemingly driven largely by CMV exposure. In an earlier analysis of some 550 of the donors, most TCR beta V segments were observed in productive rearrangements about 87% or about 30% of the time, broadly matching IMGT annotations. According to the authors, the approach could potentially be generalized to other disease states and immunological phenotypes. Linkage disequilibrium might explain the correlated functional status among segregating V segments, but an unknown experimental factor could not be ruled out. The sequencing pipeline was judged likely to have produced a cluster of highly shared sequence variants as a technical artifact. A further reported finding was that TCR beta sequences accurately predicted the HLA-A and HLA-B alleles for most subjects in the first cohort. In both the original and validation cohorts, the classifier was reported to diagnose cytomegalovirus status with high specificity and sensitivity. Only TCR beta chains were sequenced in this cohort, and the absence of alpha or paired-chain data limited detectable features. Across donors, most TCR sequences were observed very rarely, whereas some public TCRs were present in many individuals.

Counted from cysteine to phenylalanine, this CDR3 has 13 amino acids. Of the read, only the CDR3 DNA is kept; its 39 bases are in frame from base 1. The V and J ends are trimmed by 6 bases and 4 bases, leaving 13 bases between them. The germline V gene sets CDR1 to SNHLY and CDR2 to FYNNEI. The cohort comprised some 730 healthy bone marrow donors. At the time of sampling, all cohort members were nominally healthy, though unrecorded immune exposures were likely present. The donor tested CMV seropositive and was one of the 289 seropositive cohort members. Each donor provided a peripheral blood sample, and peripheral blood mononuclear cells were used for TCR beta sequencing. The Qiagen DNeasy Blood Extraction Kit was used to extract genomic DNA from the blood cell samples.

The sequence was collected from a man in his fifties or sixties in good health and CMV-seropositive. The sample comprised PBMCs. The V and J segments used are TRBV2 and TRBJ2-7, with a weak D call of TRBD1 (5 bases match). The CDR3: CASSLQGQYEQYF. The nucleotide sequence reads TGTGCCAGCAGCCTCCAGGGTCAGTACGAGCAGTACTTC. The CDR3, completed at both ends by the reference TRBV2 and TRBJ2-7 genes, gives the full variable domain EPEVTQTPSHQVTQMGQEVILRCVPISNHLYFYWYRQILGQKVEFLVSFYNNEISEKSEIFDDQFSVERPDGSNFTLKIRSTKLEDSAMYFCASSLQGQYEQYFGPGTRLTVT.